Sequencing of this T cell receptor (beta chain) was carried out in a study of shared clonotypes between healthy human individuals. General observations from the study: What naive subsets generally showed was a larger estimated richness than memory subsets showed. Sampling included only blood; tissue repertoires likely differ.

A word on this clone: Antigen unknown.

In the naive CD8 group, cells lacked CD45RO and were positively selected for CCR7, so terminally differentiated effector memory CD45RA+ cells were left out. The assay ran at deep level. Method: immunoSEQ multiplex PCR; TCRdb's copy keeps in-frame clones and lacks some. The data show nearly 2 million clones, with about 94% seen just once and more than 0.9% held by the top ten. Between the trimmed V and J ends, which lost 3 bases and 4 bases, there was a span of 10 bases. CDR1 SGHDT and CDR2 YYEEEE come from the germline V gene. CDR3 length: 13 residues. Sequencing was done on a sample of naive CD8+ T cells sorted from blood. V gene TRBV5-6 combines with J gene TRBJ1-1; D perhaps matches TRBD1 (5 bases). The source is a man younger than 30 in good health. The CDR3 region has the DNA TGTGCCAGCAGCTGGACCGGGGCCACTGAAGCTTTCTTT. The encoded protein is CASSWTGATEAFF.